The clone carrying this TCR beta chain was observed a single time. The CDR3 length is 10 residues. The V end was cut by 7 bases, the J end by 9 bases, with 7 bases between. The data stem from a study of blood T cell repertoires in COVID-19. Study in general: Samples representing acute and convalescent COVID-19 were sourced from the United States, Italy and Spain. From T cells, B-cell-depleted T cells, or PBMCs came the material, which was cDNA or gDNA.

As processed by the authors: Researchers report that nucleated cell counts were estimated from reference gene primer amplification. Clones were sequenced by immunoSEQ multiplex PCR, and TCRdb holds only the in-frame ones, with some missing. V and J calls and clone size are those listed in that table; D and trimming were worked out from the DNA. The repertoire holds tens of thousands of clones, with 78% as singletons. This chain links TRBV12-3 or TRBV12-4 with TRBJ1-5, with no clear D. The source is a man aged 55 to 70 with COVID-19, enrolled during active disease. The sample was peripheral blood. CDR3 in amino acids: CASIQRPQHF. The CDR3 DNA sequence: TGTGCCAGCATCCAGCGGCCCCAGCATTTT.